Each of the 17 T cell receptor beta chains below was sequenced from the same sample in a study of shared clonotypes between healthy human individuals. Libraries were prepared by immunoSEQ multiplex PCR; TCRdb keeps only in-frame clonotypes and omits some of them. The table includes some 500,000 clones, about 74% detected once. The specimen sequenced was PBMCs. Receptors were obtained from a middle-aged woman in good health. Some clones in this sample may be carry-over from other donors' samples.

The V and J genes are TRBV2 and TRBJ1-1, with TRBD1 as a possible D gene (5 bases). The V and J ends lost 5 bases and 4 bases respectively, with 8 bases between them. This CDR3 has 12 residues. Germline V lookup: CDR1 SNHLY, CDR2 FYNNEI. In nucleotides, the CDR3 is TGTGCCAGCAGTCTGGGGCCCACTGAAGCTTTCTTT. Translating it yields CASSLGPTEAFF.

The chain links TRBV9 to TRBJ2-7; perhaps TRBD2 as D (7 bases). The CDR3 covers 14 residues. V was clipped by 4 bases and J by 5 bases, with 16 bases between them. Looked up from germline, CDR1 is SGDLS and CDR2 is YYNGEE. The CDR3: CASSPHGRGDEQYF. In DNA form, the CDR3 reads TGTGCCAGCAGCCCCCATGGGAGGGGGGACGAGCAGTACTTC.

This clone appeared a few times. This chain links TRBV28 with TRBJ1-1; D possibly corresponds to TRBD1 (6 bases). Germline lookup yields CDR1 MDHEN and CDR2 SYDVKM. With 5 bases removed from V and 4 bases from J, the gap between germline ends came to 17 bases. This CDR3 comprises 15 residues. This chain's CDR3 is CASSTYRQDRTEAFF. CDR3 DNA: TGTGCCAGCAGTACCTATCGACAGGACCGCACTGAAGCTTTCTTT.

This CDR3 reads CASTTEPQRNYGYTF. CDR3 sequence (DNA): TGCGCCAGCACCACAGAACCCCAAAGAAACTATGGCTACACCTTC. The chain combines TRBV5-1 with TRBJ1-2, with D uncertain. The V end lost 6 bases, the J end lost 2 bases, and 17 bases lay between the germline ends. This CDR3 has 15 residues. Germline V gene data show CDR1 as SGHRS and CDR2 as YFSETQ.

This clone was seen repeatedly, ten times or more. The chain carries TRBV28 and TRBJ2-1; TRBD2 aligns across 7 bases. The germline gives CDR1 MDHEN, CDR2 SYDVKM. The V and J ends lost 5 bases and 6 bases, in that order; junction bases with no gene match: 4. The CDR3 is 13 amino acids. CDR3 region: CASSIGLVNEQFF. The CDR3 nucleotides read TGTGCCAGCAGTATCGGACTAGTCAATGAGCAGTTCTTC.

The V call is TRBV25-1, the J call TRBJ2-4; D may match TRBD1 or TRBD2 (5 bases each). This CDR3 has 15 residues. V gave up 1 base and J gave up 8 bases, with 15 bases separating them. From germline, CDR1 is MGHDK and CDR2 SYGVNS. The chain's CDR3 is CASSEFGAGRDIQYF. The DNA for the CDR3 is TGTGCCAGCAGTGAATTCGGGGCAGGGCGGGACATTCAGTACTTC.

CDR3 amino acids: CASTRPGGSEAFF. CDR3 sequence (DNA): TGTGCCAGCACCCGACCCGGGGGATCAGAAGCTTTCTTT. The gene calls are TRBV5-8 and TRBJ1-1, with a tentative D call TRBD1 (5 bases). CDR3 length: 13 residues. Germline V gene lookup returns CDR1 SGHTS and CDR2 YDEGEE. The V end was cut by 6 bases, the J end by 8 bases, with 17 bases between.

This chain uses TRBV7-9 with TRBJ2-4; TRBD1 matches at 8 bases. The CDR3 is made up of 16 amino acids. The germline gives CDR1 SEHNR, CDR2 FQNEAQ (reference sequence). The junction had 6 bases not matched to a gene; V was cut back by 5 bases and J by 0 bases. This CDR3 is CASSLGQGRAKNIQYF. Written as DNA, the CDR3 is TGTGCCAGCAGCCTAGGACAGGGCCGAGCCAAAAACATTCAGTACTTC.

The gene calls are TRBV7-2 and TRBJ2-3; 7 bases fit TRBD2. The trim removed 3 bases at V and 0 bases at J, leaving 3 bases unmatched. Germline values: CDR1 SGHTA, CDR2 FQGNSA. The CDR3 has 15 amino acids. CDR3 nucleotides: TGTGCCAGCAGCTTCGCGGGAGCCAGCACAGATACGCAGTATTTT. It codes for CASSFAGASTDTQYF.

CDR3 protein: CASSWDRQNTGELFF. The CDR3 nucleotides are TGTGCCAGCAGCTGGGACAGGCAGAACACCGGGGAGCTGTTTTTT. The V call is TRBV7-2, the J call TRBJ2-2; 8 nucleotides align to TRBD1. The germline V gene has CDR1 SGHTA and CDR2 FQGNSA. Losses at the gene ends were 4 bases for V and 1 base for J; bases not matched to a gene: 2. The CDR3 covers 15 residues.

The chain employs TRBV2 and TRBJ2-2; D perhaps matches TRBD1 (5 bases). CDR1 and CDR2 from the germline V gene are SNHLY and FYNNEI. This CDR3 is built from 15 residues. V was clipped by 1 base and J by 4 bases, with 10 bases between them. CDR3 DNA: TGTGCCAGCAGTGAAGTTGACAGACCCACCGGGGAGCTGTTTTTT. Translation: CASSEVDRPTGELFF.

The J gene is TRBJ2-7, the V gene TRBV25-1; D tentatively reads TRBD1 or TRBD2 (5 bases each). Germline-derived CDR1 and CDR2 are MGHDK and SYGVNS. V was cut by 3 bases and J by 7 bases, with 16 bases left in between. This CDR3 contains 14 residues. CDR3 nucleotide sequence: TGTGCCAGCAGTGATCCGGGACCGGGGCGGGAGCAGTACTTC. It codes for CASSDPGPGREQYF.

Worth noting for this clone: At the DNA level, this CDR3 is encoded by other sequences in the same sample as well. The V call is TRBV19, the J call TRBJ1-2; possible D gene TRBD1, 6 bases. There are 16 residues in the CDR3. V was clipped by 3 bases and J by 6 bases, with 20 bases between them. Per the germline V gene, CDR1 is LNHDA and CDR2 is SQIVND (reference sequence). CDR3 protein: CASSIRGRLLFHGYTF. The DNA for the CDR3 is TGTGCCAGTAGTATCAGGGGTCGGCTTCTTTTTCATGGCTACACCTTC.

Of note for this clone: This sequence may be a read error, since a much larger clone differs from it by one base. The rearrangement joins TRBV5-4 to TRBJ1-1, with D tentatively TRBD1 (6 bases). CDR1 is SGHNT and CDR2 is YYREEE in the germline V gene (reference sequence). Deletions cut 5 bases from V and 1 base from J, with 9 bases between. The CDR3 sequence is 13 residues long. For the CDR3, the DNA is TGTGCCAGCAGAGGACAGACGAACACTGAAGCTTTCTTT. Protein product: CASRGQTNTEAFF.

V is TRBV15 and J is TRBJ1-2; TRBD1 matches at 9 bases. J gave up 7 bases and V 3 bases, and 3 bases lay outside the gene matches. CDR1 and CDR2 from the germline V gene are LNHNV and YYDKDF (reference sequence). The CDR3 sequence is 13 residues long. CDR3 sequence (DNA): TGTGCCACCAGCAGTACAGGGGGCGTTGGCTACACCTTC. Its protein product is CATSSTGGVGYTF.

As concerns this clone: A much bigger clone sits one base away, suggesting this may be a read error. This same CDR3 is encoded by further DNA sequences in the sample. V and J are TRBV10-2 and TRBJ1-1; D is uncertain. Germline CDR1 reads WSHSY; CDR2 reads SAAADI. The CDR3 contains 13 residues. CDR3: CASSRAVNAEAFF. DNA for the CDR3: TGCGCCAGCAGTCGGGCAGTCAACGCTGAGGCTTTCTTT.

V gene TRBV28 combines with J gene TRBJ2-3, with 8 bases lining up with TRBD2. After removal of 7 bases from V and 4 bases from J, the junction contained 16 bases not matched to a gene. Germline V gene lookup returns CDR1 MDHEN and CDR2 SYDVKM. The CDR3 totals 17 residues. The CDR3 here is CASTTPPTGGPADTQYF. As DNA, the CDR3 is TGTGCCAGCACTACCCCCCCGACGGGAGGGCCGGCAGATACGCAGTATTTT.